The sequence of this T cell receptor beta chain was determined in a study of human T cells and chemical hapten exposure (dated by TCRdb to the early 2020s). General notes on the study: For sensitization, 2% DPC in acetone was applied to an approximately 2 cm by approximately 2 cm area of upper inner arm skin. Blood for TCR sequencing was provided by twenty-nine alopecia patients at one to four time points (pre-sensitization, 2, 6 and 24 weeks). Patient blood was sampled pre-sensitization (week 0) and at 2, 6 and about 24 weeks after DPC sensitization. Patients additionally received weekly therapeutic DPC doses to the scalp throughout the roughly 25-week study period. Patch tests used Finn chambers with 0.01% DPC on the upper back, scored after 6 days by International Contact Dermatitis Research Group standards. Libraries were pooled for sequencing, and variation in per-sample TCR yields was attributed mainly to small differences in library volumes within the pool. The patient cohort, mostly female, included alopecia areata with under or over 50% scalp involvement, alopecia totalis and alopecia universalis. This study followed changes in the peripheral blood TCR repertoire in vivo during primary and secondary sensitization of alopecia patients to the hapten diphenylcyclopropenone (DPC). The investigation overall reported the following: DPC sensitization did not change the number of TCRs with a frequency above 1 in 1000, and there was no evidence of changes in global repertoire structure. Expanded TCRs formed significantly more large CDR3 similarity clusters than pre-sensitization or healthy control sets, consistent with antigen-driven responses. Because all patients had alopecia, a presumed autoimmune disease, the immune response of the patients might differ from that of healthy individuals. After repeated subsampling, the strength of the expansion versus patch-test correlation and the threshold at which it became significant changed. Patch test score was positively correlated with the number of PT1 expanded TCRs, with significance at thresholds 8, 16 and 32 but not at 4.

The CDR3 contains 16 residues, cysteine and phenylalanine counted. Of all the DNA, just the CDR3 is kept, 48 bases in frame from base 1. According to the germline V gene (reference sequence), CDR1 reads SGHKS and CDR2 reads YYEKEE. Trimming at the junction amounts to 2 bases on V and 2 bases on J, and the germline ends lie 16 bases apart. Library construction relied on RACE. Sequencing was performed on a NextSeq 500. During library preparation, unique molecular identifiers were attached to individual cDNA molecules so that TCRs could be counted quantitatively and reproducibly. Each blood RNA sample was used to sequence both TCR alpha and TCR beta chains. Under the source paper's analysis protocol: Samples had a median of roughly 91,000 TCRs, with a range from about 23,224 to 750,000. The Decombinator software suite was used to annotate the V, J and CDR3 of the TCR reads. For PS versus PT1 abundance plots, all samples were subsampled to the same number of TCRs (28,000). Expanded TCRs were defined as absent before sensitization and observed at least eight times at the 2-week time point. Starting from the raw public reads, TCRdb applied fastp trimming at Q25, assembled clones with MiXCR and retained in-frame beta chains. Rows are combined by CDR3 protein, so each entry shows the most common genes and DNA. The authors' filters were not applied to this entry. This sample is represented by 150,000 to 200,000 distinct CDR3 sequences; under 35% of them were singletons. 2.5% to 3.5% of the sample is taken by the ten largest.

The time point label corresponds to: pre-sensitization, week 0. According to the study, the label for this sample's treatment or condition signals: therapeutic diphenylcyclopropenone sensitization with weekly scalp DPC. At each patch-test visit, blood was drawn before the patch test was applied. Eligible patients were aged 18 to 70, diagnosed with alopecia, deemed suitable for DPC therapy, and excluded if pregnant. Total RNA was extracted from unfractionated whole blood collected in Tempus Blood RNA tubes. This clonotype was counted a few times. What antigen it recognizes has not been identified. No much larger clonotype is one base removed from it; base qualities were not supplied.

The source of this sequence is a woman between 25 and 40 years old with alopecia areata. Some clones in this sample may be carry-over from other donors' samples. The rearranged segments are TRBV5-5 and TRBJ2-5, and TRBD2 may be the D gene, going by 7 matching bases. This specimen was whole blood, taken in connection with sensitization to the hapten diphenylcyclopropenone (DPC). The CDR3 here reads CASSLGGGGVQETQYF. The nucleotide sequence reads as follows: TGTGCCAGCAGCTTAGGAGGCGGGGGCGTACAAGAGACCCAGTACTTC.